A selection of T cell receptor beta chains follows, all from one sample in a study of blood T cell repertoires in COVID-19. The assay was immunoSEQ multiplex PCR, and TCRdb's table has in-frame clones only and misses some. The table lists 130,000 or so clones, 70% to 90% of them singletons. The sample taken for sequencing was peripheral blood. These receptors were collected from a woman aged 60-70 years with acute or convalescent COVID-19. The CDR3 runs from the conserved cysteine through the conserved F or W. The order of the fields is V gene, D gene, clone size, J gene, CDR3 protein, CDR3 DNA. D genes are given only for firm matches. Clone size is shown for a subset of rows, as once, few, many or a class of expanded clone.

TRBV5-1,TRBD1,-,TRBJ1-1,CASTLPGQTNTEAFF,TGCGCCAGCACCCTACCGGGACAGACAAACACTGAAGCTTTCTTT
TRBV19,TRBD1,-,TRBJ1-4,CASSGTGGEKLFF,TGTGCCAGTAGTGGGACAGGGGGGGAAAAACTGTTTTTT
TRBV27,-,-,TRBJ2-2,CASSTREAQLAGELFF,TGTGCCAGCAGTACCCGGGAAGCTCAACTCGCCGGGGAGCTGTTTTTT
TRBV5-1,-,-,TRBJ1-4,CASSFQVPGEEKLFF,TGCGCCAGCAGCTTCCAGGTACCCGGGGAAGAAAAACTGTTTTTT
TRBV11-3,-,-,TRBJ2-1,CASSIRGLTNEQFF,TGTGCCAGCAGCATTCGGGGGTTAACGAATGAGCAGTTCTTC
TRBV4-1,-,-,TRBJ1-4,CASSQEDSTNEKLFF,TGCGCCAGCAGCCAAGAGGACTCAACTAATGAAAAACTGTTTTTT
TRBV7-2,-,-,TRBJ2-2,CASSLDIGELFF,TGTGCCAGCAGCTTAGACATCGGGGAGCTGTTTTTT
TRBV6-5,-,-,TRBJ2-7,CASESGEGTLEQYF,TGTGCCAGCGAATCTGGCGAGGGCACCCTCGAGCAGTACTTC
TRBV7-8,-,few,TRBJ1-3,CASSRGVMGRTGNTIYF,TGTGCCAGCAGTAGGGGTGTAATGGGGCGAACTGGAAACACCATATATTTT
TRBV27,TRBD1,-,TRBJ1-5,CASSFQGGNQPQHF,TGTGCCAGCAGTTTTCAGGGGGGCAATCAGCCCCAGCATTTT
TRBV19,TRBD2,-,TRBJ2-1,CASSKKTSGGANEQFF,TGTGCCAGTAGTAAAAAGACTAGCGGGGGGGCCAATGAGCAGTTCTTC
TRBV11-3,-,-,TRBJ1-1,CASSFGRENTEAFF,TGTGCCAGCAGCTTTGGCAGGGAGAACACTGAAGCTTTCTTT
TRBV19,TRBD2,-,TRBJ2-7,CASSLVASGGVLSYEQYF,TGTGCCAGTAGTCTAGTCGCTAGCGGGGGGGTGCTCTCCTACGAGCAGTACTTC
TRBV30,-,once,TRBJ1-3,CAWSELHSGNTIYF,TGTGCCTGGAGTGAGCTTCACTCTGGAAACACCATATATTTT
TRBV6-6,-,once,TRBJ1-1,CGVANLNTEAFF,TGTGGAGTTGCCAACTTGAACACTGAAGCTTTCTTT
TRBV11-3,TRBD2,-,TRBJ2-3,CASSPPVGLAGARDTQYF,TGTGCCAGCAGCCCCCCGGTCGGGCTAGCGGGGGCCCGGGATACGCAGTATTTT
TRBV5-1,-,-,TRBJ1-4,CASSLAGQINEKLFF,TGCGCCAGCAGCTTGGCCGGACAGATTAATGAAAAACTGTTTTTT
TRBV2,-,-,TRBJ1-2,CASSVMGTEGNYGYTF,TGTGCCAGCAGTGTTATGGGGACGGAGGGGAACTATGGCTACACCTTC
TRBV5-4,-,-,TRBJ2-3,CASSPGGQPSTDTQYF,TGTGCCAGCAGCCCCGGGGGGCAACCCAGCACAGATACGCAGTATTTT
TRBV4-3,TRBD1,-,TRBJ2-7,CASSQRTGARYEQYF,TGCGCCAGCAGCCAGCGGACAGGAGCCCGCTACGAGCAGTACTTC
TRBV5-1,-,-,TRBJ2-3,CASSFARDTQYF,TGCGCCAGCAGCTTTGCGAGGGATACGCAGTATTTT
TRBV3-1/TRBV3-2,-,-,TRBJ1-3,CASSQKVSGAGNTIYF,TGTGCCAGCAGCCAGAAGGTTTCGGGGGCTGGAAACACCATATATTTT
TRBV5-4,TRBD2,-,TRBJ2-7,CASSLGTSGGIYEQYF,TGTGCCAGCAGCTTGGGTACTAGCGGGGGTATCTACGAGCAGTACTTC
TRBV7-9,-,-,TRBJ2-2,CASSPPRSSATGELFF,TGTGCCAGCAGCCCCCCCAGGTCGTCTGCCACCGGGGAGCTGTTTTTT
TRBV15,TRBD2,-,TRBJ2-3,CATSRGTSGGALDTQYF,TGTGCCACCAGCAGGGGAACTAGCGGGGGGGCGCTGGATACGCAGTATTTT
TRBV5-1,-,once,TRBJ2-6,CASSLMSAGANVLTF,TGCGCCAGCAGCCTGATGAGTGCTGGGGCCAACGTCCTGACTTTC
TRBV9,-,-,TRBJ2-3,CASSVGGPGTTDTQYF,TGTGCCAGCAGCGTAGGAGGGCCGGGGACTACAGATACGCAGTATTTT
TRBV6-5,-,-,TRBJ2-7,CASRAVYEQYF,TGTGCCAGCAGGGCGGTCTACGAGCAGTACTTC
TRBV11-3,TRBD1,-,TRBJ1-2,CASSLVGTANYGYTF,TGTGCCAGCAGCTTAGTGGGGACAGCCAACTATGGCTACACCTTC
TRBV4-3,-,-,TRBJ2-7,CASSQDLGASSYEQYF,TGCGCCAGCAGCCAAGATTTAGGGGCGAGCTCCTACGAGCAGTACTTC
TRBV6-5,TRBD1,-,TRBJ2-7,CASRQQRDRGREQYF,TGTGCCAGCAGACAGCAGAGGGACAGGGGGCGGGAGCAGTACTTC
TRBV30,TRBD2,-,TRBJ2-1,CAGSNGGEYNEQFF,TGTGCCGGCTCCAACGGGGGGGAATACAATGAGCAGTTCTTC
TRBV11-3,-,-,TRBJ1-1,CASSAHRAAEAFF,TGTGCCAGCAGCGCCCACAGGGCCGCTGAAGCTTTCTTT
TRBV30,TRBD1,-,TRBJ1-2,CAWSGGTGGYNGYTF,TGTGCCTGGAGTGGGGGTACAGGGGGTTATAATGGCTACACCTTC
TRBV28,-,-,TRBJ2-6,CASSLLFPPGGANVLTF,TGTGCCAGCAGTTTATTGTTCCCGCCCGGGGGGGCCAACGTCCTGACTTTC
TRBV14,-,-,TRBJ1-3,CASSQGGGTGNTIYF,TGTGCCAGCAGCCAAGGAGGGGGAACTGGAAACACCATATATTTT
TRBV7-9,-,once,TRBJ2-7,CASSLEGGSYEQYF,TGTGCCAGCAGCTTAGAGGGGGGGTCCTACGAGCAGTACTTC
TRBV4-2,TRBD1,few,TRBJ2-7,CASSPGPGQGIVF,TGTGCCAGCAGCCCGGGTCCGGGACAGGGGATCGTCTTC
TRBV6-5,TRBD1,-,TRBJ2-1,CASSRTGGSYNEQFF,TGTGCCAGCAGCCGGACAGGGGGGTCCTACAATGAGCAGTTCTTC
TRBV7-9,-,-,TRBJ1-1,CASSLALAENTEAFF,TGTGCCAGCAGCTTAGCGTTGGCAGAGAACACTGAAGCTTTCTTT
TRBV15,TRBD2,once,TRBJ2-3,CATSTQVAGETQYF,TGTGCCACCAGCACCCAGGTGGCGGGGGAGACGCAGTATTTT
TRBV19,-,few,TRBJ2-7,CASSTGEGSLEQYF,TGTGCCAGTAGTACAGGGGAGGGATCCCTCGAGCAGTACTTC
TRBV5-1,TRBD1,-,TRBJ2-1,CASSFYGTGDLYNEQFF,TGCGCCAGCAGCTTCTACGGGACAGGAGACCTATACAATGAGCAGTTCTTC
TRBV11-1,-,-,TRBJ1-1,CASRKGAEAFF,TGTGCCAGCAGGAAAGGGGCTGAAGCTTTCTTT
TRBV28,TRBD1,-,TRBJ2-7,CASSLSADRGVYEQYF,TGTGCCAGCAGTTTATCGGCGGACAGGGGGGTTTACGAGCAGTACTTC
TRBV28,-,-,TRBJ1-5,CASSPLTDGNQPQHF,TGTGCCAGCAGTCCCCTGACAGATGGCAATCAGCCCCAGCATTTT
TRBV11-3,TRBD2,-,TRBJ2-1,CASSLRGGYNEQFF,TGTGCCAGCAGCCTACGGGGGGGCTACAATGAGCAGTTCTTC
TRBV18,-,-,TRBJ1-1,CASSPLQGGMNTEAFF,TGTGCCAGCTCACCTTTACAGGGTGGGATGAACACTGAAGCTTTCTTT